This TCR beta chain was observed in a study of vaccination effects on CD4 cells after COVID-19. About the research overall: Each person got two doses of an mRNA SARS-CoV-2 vaccine, BNT162b2 or mRNA-1273.

TCRdb's table, derived via immunoSEQ multiplex PCR, lists solely in-frame clones and lacks some. The sample yields 55,000 or so clones, around 82% seen once. Details on this clone: Antigen unknown.

Antigen-specific CD4+ T cells were expanded with viral peptide pools in the ViraFEST assay before sequencing. It was after nine to eleven days of culture that CD4+ T cells were isolated. Convalescent patients had PCR-confirmed SARS-CoV-2 infection between March and December 2020. The starting material was CD4+ T cells from PBMCs cultured with HIV peptides, obtained before COVID-19 vaccination. The subset denotes: HIV-1 Nef peptide pool negative control/reference culture. The clonotype was recovered from a human donor who had a prior SARS-CoV-2 infection.

CDR3 DNA: TGTGCCAGTAGTATCTACTACCCCGCCTTTTGGGGAGAGCAGTTCTTC. Translation: CASSIYYPAFWGEQFF. The chain has TRBV19 and TRBJ2-1; D not resolved. The CDR3 is 16 residues long. Per the germline V gene, CDR1 is LNHDA and CDR2 is SQIVND (reference sequence). Trimming removed 3 bases from V and 10 bases from J, with 22 bases in between.